The 3 T cell receptor beta chains below come from one sample, sequenced in a study of spatial heterogeneity in lung cancer. Time point in this sample: sample taken at primary tumor resection. One entry per CDR3 protein, called by TCRdb with MiXCR from the 5' RACE reads. The data hold about 35,000 distinct CDR3 sequences, with approximately 3.1% observed a single time. Source: normal lung tissue next to the tumor, taken at surgery. The receptors originated from a male donor with early-stage non-small cell lung cancer.

The rearrangement links TRBV7-9 to TRBJ1-1; D remains unclear. Germline V gives CDR1 SEHNR, CDR2 FQNEAQ (reference sequence). Trimming left V 1 base short and J 1 base short, with 7 bases between. CDR3 length equals 14 residues. The CDR3 spells CASSLGAENTEAFF. The CDR3, as DNA: TGTGCCAGCAGCTTAGGGGCAGAGAACACTGAAGCTTTCTTT.

The sample holds many counts of this clonotype. This sequence joins TRBV7-9 and TRBJ2-1; D is ambiguous. The length of the CDR3 is 13 residues. Germline CDR1 and CDR2: SEHNR and FQNEAQ (reference sequence). V was clipped by 5 bases and J by 9 bases, with 14 bases between them. CDR3 DNA: TGTGCCAGCAGCCGCAGAGCCGACACTGAGCAGTTCTTC. Its translation: CASSRRADTEQFF. Filled out from reference TRBV7-9 and TRBJ2-1, the complete variable domain reads DTGVSQNPRHKITKRGQNVTFRCDPISEHNRLYWYRQTLGQGPEFLTYFQNEAQLEKSRLLSDRFSAERPKGSFSTLEIQRTEQGDSAMYLCASSRRADTEQFFGPGTRLTVL.

The chain joins TRBV20-1 to TRBJ2-7; 8 bases agree with TRBD1. With V trimmed by 0 bases and J by 4 bases, 8 bases remained unmatched. This CDR3 contains 15 residues. From germline, CDR1 is DFQATT and CDR2 SNEGSKA (reference sequence). Here the CDR3 reads CSARDYRTGSYEQYF. The CDR3 DNA reads as TGCAGTGCTAGAGATTACCGGACAGGGTCGTACGAGCAGTACTTC.